This T cell receptor beta chain was documented in a study of shared clonotypes between healthy human individuals. The overall study: Every donor yielded three CD4 naive, three CD4 memory, two CD8 naive and one CD8 memory plate.

This CDR3 region has 15 residues. V dropped 8 bases and J dropped 1 base, with 16 bases sitting between them. CDR1 and CDR2 from the germline V gene are MGHDK and SYGVNS. Once extracted for a subset, genomic DNA was divided evenly among several immunoSEQ plates. The table came from immunoSEQ multiplex PCR; TCRdb's copy has only in-frame clones and leaves some out. The sample lists roughly 1 million clones; approximately 76% were seen once. This sequence was found in a young man in good health. Specimen: memory CD4+ T cells sorted from blood. Subset defined: CD45RA-negative fraction. The chain links TRBV25-1 to TRBJ2-3, with D unclear. CDR3 sequence: CASAESGRRTDTQYF. DNA of the CDR3: TGTGCCAGCGCGGAATCTGGGCGCCGCACAGATACGCAGTATTTT.